These 10 T cell receptor beta chains were sequenced from one sample in a study of OX40 agonist ivuxolimab in advanced cancers. Library construction relied on the immunoSEQ multiplex PCR assay. Sourced from immuneACCESS, this table was stored by TCRdb with only in-frame sequences that have V and J called. A share of the clones is absent; for the studies checked, an unresolved V gene accounts for under half, and the remainder has no known explanation. The sample table shows roughly 41,000 clones, and over 75% are seen once. Together, the top ten hold roughly 4.9% of the sample. The material was CD4+ or CD8+ T cells sorted from blood, obtained in a trial of the OX40 agonist ivuxolimab. These receptors all stem from an adult with an advanced solid tumor such as melanoma, head and neck, liver or kidney cancer.

The chain employs TRBV9 and TRBJ2-7, with a tentative D call TRBD1 (6 bases). Germline CDR1 and CDR2: SGDLS and YYNGEE. The CDR3 has 13 amino acids. The V and J ends lost 0 bases and 6 bases respectively, with 10 bases between them. The CDR3 DNA is TGTGCCAGCAGCGTAGAAGGGGGTTCCGAGCAGTACTTC. Translation: CASSVEGGSEQYF.

CDR3 amino acids: CASLGQGAGGYTF. CDR3 bases: TGCGCCAGCCTGGGACAGGGGGCAGGTGGCTACACCTTC. The chain recombines TRBV10-2 with TRBJ1-2, with TRBD1 matching over 12 bases. Germline CDR1 WSHSY, CDR2 SAAADI. V gave up 8 bases and J gave up 7 bases; unmatched junction bases: 5. The CDR3 contains 13 residues.

This clone was recorded a few times. V gene TRBV5-5 combines with J gene TRBJ1-1; a possible D gene is TRBD1 (5 bases). Germline V gene sequence: CDR1 SGHKS, CDR2 YYEKEE (reference sequence). Deletions cut 2 bases from V and 2 bases from J, with 13 bases between. CDR3 length: 15 residues. The CDR3 loop is CASSFEPGVNTEAFF. In DNA, the CDR3 is TGTGCCAGCAGCTTCGAACCGGGGGTAAACACTGAAGCTTTCTTT.

The rearrangement links TRBV5-4 to TRBJ1-2; TRBD1 might be the D (5 bases). The CDR3 extends over 14 amino acids. Trimming removed 6 bases at V and 1 base at J, with 13 bases between. In germline, CDR1 is SGHNT, CDR2 YYREEE (reference sequence). The CDR3 DNA follows: TGTGCCAGCACCGGGACGGAGGATAACTATGGCTACACCTTC. It encodes CASTGTEDNYGYTF. Complete variable domain (other parts from reference TRBV5-4 and TRBJ1-2): ETGVTQSPTHLIKTRGQQVTLRCSSQSGHNTVSWYQQALGQGPQFIFQYYREEENGRGNFPPRFSGLQFPNYSSELNVNALELDDSALYLCASTGTEDNYGYTFGSGTRLTVV.

The V gene is TRBV9, the J gene TRBJ2-2; 7 bases line up with TRBD2. The trim removed 1 base at V and 2 bases at J, leaving 5 bases unmatched. From germline, CDR1 is SGDLS and CDR2 YYNGEE. The length of the CDR3 is 16 residues. In DNA form, the CDR3 reads TGTGCCAGCAGCGTACCGGGGGGAACCAACACCGGGGAGCTGTTTTTT. Encoded protein: CASSVPGGTNTGELFF.

This clone came up once. The chain employs TRBV4-3 and TRBJ1-5; no definite D call. Germline lookup yields CDR1 LGHNA and CDR2 YSLEER. V lost 0 bases and J 4 bases, leaving 13 bases between the germline ends. The CDR3 is 16 residues long. The CDR3 DNA is TGCGCCAGCAGCCAAGATTACGGCTGGATGAATCAGCCCCAGCATTTT. It specifies CASSQDYGWMNQPQHF.

The chain is built from TRBV9 and TRBJ1-5, with D hard to call. CDR3 length equals 15 residues. Deletions cut 0 bases from V and 5 bases from J, with 12 bases between. Germline CDR1 reads SGDLS; CDR2 reads YYNGEE. CDR3 residues: CASSVGGGVDQPQHF. CDR3 DNA sequence: TGTGCCAGCAGCGTAGGAGGTGGGGTGGATCAGCCCCAGCATTTT. Variable domain in full (rest from reference TRBV9 and TRBJ1-5): DSGVTQTPKHLITATGQRVTLRCSPRSGDLSVYWYQQSLDQGLQFLIQYYNGEERAKGNILERFSAQQFPDLHSELNLSSLELGDSALYFCASSVGGGVDQPQHFGDGTRLSIL.

The chain has TRBV19 and TRBJ1-4; 11 bases match TRBD1. The CDR3 length is 17 residues. J gave up 3 bases and V 6 bases, and 9 bases lay outside the gene matches. CDR1 and CDR2 (germline): LNHDA, SQIVND (reference sequence). The CDR3 region is CASSPQDRGRANEKLFF. DNA for the CDR3: TGTGCCAGTAGCCCCCAGGACAGGGGGCGAGCTAATGAAAAACTGTTTTTT.

The V and J genes are TRBV11-1 and TRBJ2-5, with 9 bases matching TRBD1. The J call is doubtful: the DNA matches TRBJ2-7 better. The germline V gene has CDR1 SGHAT and CDR2 FQDESV (reference sequence). CDR3 length: 15 residues. CDR3 DNA sequence: TGTGCCAGCAGCCCTAGGGACAGGGAGTTCTACGAGCAGTACTTC. Translating gives CASSPRDREFYEQYF.

This chain uses TRBV9 with TRBJ2-7, with D possibly matching TRBD2 (6 bases). CDR3 length: 18 amino acids. Between the trimmed V and J ends, which lost 0 bases and 0 bases, there was a span of 19 bases. Germline assignment: CDR1 SGDLS and CDR2 YYNGEE. DNA for the CDR3: TGTGCCAGCAGCGTAGGGCCCCAGGCGGGACCCATCTCCTACGAGCAGTACTTC. Protein product: CASSVGPQAGPISYEQYF.